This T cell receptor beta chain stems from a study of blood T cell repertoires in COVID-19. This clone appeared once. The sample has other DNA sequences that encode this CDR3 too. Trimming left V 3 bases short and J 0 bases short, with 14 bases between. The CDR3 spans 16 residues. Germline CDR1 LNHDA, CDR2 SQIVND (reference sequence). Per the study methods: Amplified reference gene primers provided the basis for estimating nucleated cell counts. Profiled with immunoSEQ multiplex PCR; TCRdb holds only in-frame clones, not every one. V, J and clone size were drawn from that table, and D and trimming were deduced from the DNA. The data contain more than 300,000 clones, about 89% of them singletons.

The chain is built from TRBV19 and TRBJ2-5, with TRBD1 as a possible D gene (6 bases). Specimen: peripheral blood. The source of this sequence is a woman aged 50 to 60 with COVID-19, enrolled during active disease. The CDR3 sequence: CASSIHRTVNQETQYF. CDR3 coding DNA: TGTGCCAGTAGTATTCACAGGACAGTTAACCAAGAGACCCAGTACTTC.